This TCR beta chain was documented in a study of cytomegalovirus exposure and HLA in healthy donors. For the study at large: The roughly 120 million unique TCR beta sequences, from 150 million to 200 million T cells, were found by an earlier analysis.

J gave up 2 bases and V 7 bases, and 7 bases lay outside the gene matches. CDR1 SGHNT and CDR2 YYREEE come from the germline V gene (reference sequence). The CDR3 extends over 14 amino acids. Whole-study findings and limits: One cluster of highly shared sequence variants probably arose as a sequencing artifact. Most sequenced TCRs were rare (though some public TCRs occurred in many donors). Among TCR beta chains, those listed as cytomegalovirus-associated numbered some 170.

Use of 60 Vbeta and 13 Jbeta primers characterized the PCR. The table came from immunoSEQ multiplex PCR; TCRdb's copy has only in-frame clones and leaves some out. The sample carries 95,000 to 150,000 clones, over 70% recorded once. This clone showed up just a few times. Its antigen is unidentified. The sample consisted of PBMCs. The receptor's source is a woman in her 50s in good health and CMV-seronegative. The chain carries TRBV5-4 and TRBJ2-3, with TRBD1 matching over 7 bases. This CDR3 is CASARTGVTDTQYF. The CDR3 region has the DNA TGTGCCAGCGCCCGCACAGGGGTCACAGATACGCAGTATTTT. The variable domain in full, completed from reference TRBV5-4 and TRBJ2-3, reads ETGVTQSPTHLIKTRGQQVTLRCSSQSGHNTVSWYQQALGQGPQFIFQYYREEENGRGNFPPRFSGLQFPNYSSELNVNALELDDSALYLCASARTGVTDTQYFGPGTRLTVL.